The present entry profiles one TCR beta chain with its context. The record originates from a study of blood T cell repertoires in COVID-19. TCRdb keeps only in-frame clones here, not all; method: immunoSEQ multiplex PCR. The sample holds about 320,000 clones, 70% to 90% seen once. Per germline, CDR1 LNHNV and CDR2 YYDKDF (reference sequence). V lost 4 bases and J lost 8, with 14 bases in between. This CDR3 contains 13 residues. The Seattle site enrolled patients during active infection and followed them longitudinally. Sequenced sample: peripheral blood. The receptor's source is a woman aged 25-40 years with COVID-19, enrolled during active disease. This sequence joins TRBV15 and TRBJ1-2, with D possibly being TRBD1 (5 bases). The CDR3 DNA reads as TGTGCCACCAGCACCGGCAGGGTGGGAGGCTACACCTTC. Its protein is CATSTGRVGGYTF.